This T cell receptor (beta chain) was retrieved from a study of blood T cells in healthy people across ages. Study results and caveats: As age increased, TCR beta diversity per million T cells fell in a roughly linear fashion. Considered underestimates were the diversity estimates obtained from one million T cells.

V shed 4 bases, J shed 4 bases, and the junction held 2 bases outside the gene matches. The CDR3 is 13 amino acids. Germline CDR1 reads SQVTM; CDR2 reads ANQGSEA. Each of the donors had around 9 milliliters of peripheral blood drawn into EDTA-treated Vacutainer tubes. A second PCR, run for roughly 7 to 11 cycles, used a sample-barcoded 5' primer plus a J-beta primer mix. With 12 random nucleotides, a template-switch adaptor tagged each individual cDNA molecule. TCRdb reanalysed the 5' RACE reads using MiXCR and keeps one entry per CDR3 protein. The repertoire consists of around 940,000 distinct CDR3 sequences, with roughly 51% occurring once and the leading ten covering about a fifth. A remark on this clonotype: Antigen unknown.

The V and J genes are TRBV29-1 and TRBJ2-1; 9 positions match TRBD1. This sequence was found in an older woman in good health. Sequencing was carried out using blood. The CDR3 DNA sequence: TGCAGCGTTGGTGGACAGGGGTACAATGAGCAGTTCTTC. It codes for CSVGGQGYNEQFF.